The clone carrying this T cell receptor (beta chain) was seen at least ten times. Its antigen is not known. The data originate from a study of T cell repertoires in cytomegalovirus infection. Study background: HLA-C-restricted CMV epitopes, recently identified, and well-studied HLA-B-restricted ones were used by the study. The public TCR beta signatures pointed to both CMV infection and matching HLA type. Study-wide results and caveats: In two of eight donors, the top clonotype was HLA-C-restricted CMV-specific. Individuals carrying CMV plus the relevant HLA were identified by cumulative frequency of public TCR beta families.

Via MiXCR, TCRdb re-called the reads, giving one row per CDR3 protein. The table records approximately 1,000,000 distinct CDR3 sequences, around 32% of them present only once. The length of the CDR3 is 14 residues. Germline CDR1 SGHRS, CDR2 YFSETQ. The V gene end was trimmed by 4 bases and the J gene end by 3 bases; junction bases not matched to a gene: 4. The chain recombines TRBV5-1 with TRBJ1-5; 7 nucleotides line up with TRBD1. The clonotype comes from a human donor in good health (CMV status not recorded). Some clones in this sample may be carry-over from other donors' samples. Sample: cultured CD8+ T cells from PBMCs, taken from culture after CMV antigen stimulation. For the CDR3, the DNA is TGCGCCAGCAGCCTTGGGACAGACAATCAGCCCCAGCATTTT. Encoded protein: CASSLGTDNQPQHF.